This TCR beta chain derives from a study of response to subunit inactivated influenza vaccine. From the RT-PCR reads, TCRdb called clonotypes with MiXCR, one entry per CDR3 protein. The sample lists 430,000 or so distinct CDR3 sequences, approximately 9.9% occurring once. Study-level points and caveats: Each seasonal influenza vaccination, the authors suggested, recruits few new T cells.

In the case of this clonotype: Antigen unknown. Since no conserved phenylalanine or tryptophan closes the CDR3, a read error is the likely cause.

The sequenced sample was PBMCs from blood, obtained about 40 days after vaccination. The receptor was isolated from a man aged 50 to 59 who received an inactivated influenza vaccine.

The CDR3: CSVVRGIQETQYL. The CDR3 nucleotides are TGCAGCGTTGTACGGGGAATCCAAGAGACCCAGTACCTC. The chain uses TRBV29-1 and TRBJ2-5; tentative D call: TRBD2 (5 bases). The germline V gene encodes CDR1 SQVTM and CDR2 ANQGSEA. Trimming removed 4 bases at V and 1 base at J, with 10 bases between. The CDR3 consists of 13 residues.